There are many counts of the clone carrying this T cell receptor beta chain. Its target is not known. These data originate in a study of regulatory T cells in long-lasting Graves disease. The study, taken as a whole, reports: Sampling was limited to peripheral blood rather than thyroid tissue. Patients with persistent disease showed a bias toward TRBV28, TRBJ1-2 and TRBJ2-5.

V lost 6 bases and J 6 bases, leaving 15 bases between the germline ends. CDR3 length: 14 amino acids. CDR1 and CDR2 (germline): SGHVS, FQNEAQ. With iRepertoire HTBI primers and Arm-PCR of CDR3 regions, TCR beta libraries were built. TCRdb analysed the multiplex PCR reads with MiXCR anew, one entry per CDR3 protein. The data show some 450,000 distinct CDR3 sequences, 20% to 30% seen once. Time point indicated: persistent/refractory GD, antithyroid drugs over 5 years with positive TRAb. Generation of the TCR library employed RNA extracted from PBMCs. The authors drew patients from an endocrinology department in Xi'an, China.

This receptor was taken from a female donor with Graves disease. The chain couples TRBV7-8 to TRBJ1-5, with TRBD1 as a possible D gene (5 bases). Sample: peripheral blood mononuclear cells (PBMCs), taken when the disease was refractory, from a patient treated with antithyroid drugs. As DNA, the CDR3 is TGTGCCAGCAGTGGGCAGGGAAGAGCTCAGCCCCAGCATTTT. Protein product: CASSGQGRAQPQHF. The variable domain in full, completed from reference TRBV7-8 and TRBJ1-5, reads GAGVSQSPRYKVAKRGQDVALRCDPISGHVSLFWYQQALGQGPEFLTYFQNEAQLDKSGLPSDRFFAERPEGSVSTLKIQRTQQEDSAVYLCASSGQGRAQPQHFGDGTRLSIL.